This T cell receptor (beta chain) was sequenced in a study of radiation and T cells in renal cell carcinoma. Described time point: blood 2 weeks post-SBRT. The treatment here: 15 Gy SBRT to primary tumor, nephrectomy 4 weeks later. This clone was seen only once. Data came from immunoSEQ multiplex PCR; TCRdb stores just in-frame clones and leaves some out. The sample lists roughly 49,000 clones, approximately 80% occurring once. The CDR3 has 16 residues. Germline V CDR1 and CDR2: SGHVS, FNYEAQ. V trimming: 4 bases; J trimming: 0 bases; junction bases outside the gene matches: 3. The clonotype originates from a woman aged 70-85 years with renal cell carcinoma. The sample consisted of blood, taken from a patient whose treatment included radiotherapy and nephrectomy. The chain carries TRBV7-6 and TRBJ1-3, with 10 bases that match TRBD1. CDR3 in amino acids: CASSSRTGGSGNTIYF. CDR3 DNA sequence: TGTGCCAGCAGCTCACGGACAGGGGGCTCTGGAAACACCATATATTTT.